Shown below are 19 T cell receptor beta chains from a single sample sequenced in a study of Ad26.COV2.S vaccination and SARS-CoV-2 variants. The treatment here: around 19 received Ad26.COV2.S at low or high dose, single or two shots; about 5 received placebo; per-sample allocation not given. After the first vaccine or placebo injection, samples were drawn on day 63. Profiling relied on immunoSEQ multiplex PCR, and the TCRdb table lists in-frame clones only, not all of them. In the table there are about 350,000 clones, 75% to 90% of which are singletons. This sample comprised peripheral blood, obtained in a trial of Ad26.COV2.S vaccine versus placebo. Receptor source: a person between 18 and 65 years old who received the Ad26.COV2.S COVID-19 vaccine or a placebo.

The chain couples TRBV7-9 to TRBJ2-3; the match to TRBD2 covers 7 bases. V was clipped by 5 bases and J by 0 bases; unmatched bases: 5. This CDR3 has 15 residues. The V gene's germline CDR1 is SEHNR and CDR2 FQNEAQ (reference sequence). The CDR3 region is CASSLGTTSTDTQYF. CDR3 sequence (DNA): TGTGCCAGCAGCCTGGGGACTACTAGCACAGATACGCAGTATTTT.

The V call is TRBV24-1, the J call TRBJ2-3; tentative D call: TRBD2 (6 bases). Trimming removed 7 bases at V and 4 bases at J, with 14 bases between. The CDR3 runs 14 residues. The germline gives CDR1 KGHDR, CDR2 SFDVKD. The chain's CDR3 is CATSTGGYADTQYF. The CDR3 DNA reads TGTGCCACCAGCACAGGAGGGTATGCAGATACGCAGTATTTT.

The J gene is TRBJ2-7, the V gene TRBV7-2; no definite D call. CDR1 SGHTA and CDR2 FQGNSA come from the germline V gene. This CDR3 spans 12 amino acids. The germline V and J ends were trimmed by 1 base and 3 bases, with 4 bases remaining between them. The CDR3 coding sequence is TGTGCCAGCAGCTTAGATGTCTACGAGCAGTACTTC. Its protein is CASSLDVYEQYF.

CDR3 bases: TGTGCCAGCAGTGACGAGGGACTAGCGGAATACGCCAAAAACATTCAGTACTTC. This codes for CASSDEGLAEYAKNIQYF. V and J are TRBV6-4 and TRBJ2-4, with TRBD2 matching over 11 bases. V gave up 2 bases and J gave up 1 base; unmatched junction bases: 7. The germline gives CDR1 MRHNA, CDR2 SNTAGT. CDR3 size: 18 residues.

CDR3 sequence: CASSPGDRASYEQYF. The CDR3 nucleotides are TGTGCCAGCTCACCTGGGGACAGGGCTTCCTACGAGCAGTACTTC. The chain carries TRBV18 and TRBJ2-7, with 9 bases lining up with TRBD1. Losses at the gene ends were 3 bases for V and 1 base for J; bases not matched to a gene: 4. The CDR3 totals 15 residues. Germline loops: CDR1 KGHSH, CDR2 LQKENI.

This rearrangement joins TRBV7-2 to TRBJ2-1; a possible D gene is TRBD1 (6 bases). The germline CDR1 and CDR2 sequences are SGHTA and FQGNSA. V lost 5 bases, J lost 8 bases, and 10 bases lay in between. CDR3 length equals 12 residues. The CDR3 protein is CASSPRGYEQFF. Written as DNA, the CDR3 is TGTGCCAGCAGCCCAAGGGGGTATGAGCAGTTCTTC.

V and J are TRBV4-1 and TRBJ2-1, with 10 positions matching TRBD2. Germline assignment: CDR1 MGHRA and CDR2 YSYEKL. The CDR3 covers 16 residues. V was clipped by 2 bases and J by 4 bases; unmatched bases: 5. CDR3 region: CASSQFLAGVYNEQFF. The CDR3, as DNA: TGCGCCAGCAGCCAATTTCTAGCGGGGGTATACAATGAGCAGTTCTTC.

This chain uses TRBV10-3 with TRBJ1-3; a possible D gene is TRBD1 (5 bases). Per the germline V gene, CDR1 is ENHRY and CDR2 is SYGVKD. Between the trimmed V and J ends, which lost 10 bases and 2 bases, there was a span of 12 bases. The CDR3 has 13 residues. CDR3 in amino acids: CASAGGAGNTIYF. CDR3 coding DNA: TGTGCCAGCGCGGGGGGTGCTGGAAACACCATATATTTT.

The J gene is TRBJ2-3, the V gene TRBV7-2; a weak D match, TRBD1 (5 bases). Germline CDR1 reads SGHTA; CDR2 reads FQGNSA. The CDR3 has 17 residues. V was pared by 5 bases and J by 4 bases, with 22 bases between. CDR3 amino acids: CASSPRGPGPPPDTQYF. The CDR3 bases are TGTGCCAGCAGCCCTAGGGGCCCCGGGCCCCCTCCAGATACGCAGTATTTT.

The chain employs TRBV28 and TRBJ2-5; D might be TRBD1 or TRBD2, each matching 5 bases. The V gene lost 1 base and the J gene lost 5 bases, with 17 bases spanning the gap. CDR1 is MDHEN and CDR2 is SYDVKM in the germline V gene. The CDR3 is 16 residues long. This chain's CDR3 is CASSLSAADILETQYF. The CDR3 bases are TGTGCCAGCAGTTTATCAGCAGCGGACATTTTGGAGACCCAGTACTTC.

The chain couples TRBV6-2 or TRBV6-3 to TRBJ2-2; D not certain. Trimming cost V 4 bases and J 8 bases, with 14 bases left between them. Germline CDR1 is MNHEY and CDR2 is SVGEGT. CDR3 length: 14 residues. The DNA for the CDR3 is TGTGCCAGCAGTTCCCGGTCCCCCTCGGGGGAGCTGTTTTTT. It codes for CASSSRSPSGELFF.

The chain couples TRBV5-1 to TRBJ2-2; 9 bases line up with TRBD1. The CDR3 has 15 amino acids. The V and J ends lost 4 bases and 5 bases, in that order; junction bases with no gene match: 6. Germline-derived CDR1 and CDR2 are SGHRS and YFSETQ. CDR3 bases: TGCGCCAGCAGCGAGGGGACAGGGCCGACCGGGGAGCTGTTTTTT. Translated: CASSEGTGPTGELFF.

The J gene is TRBJ2-3, the V gene TRBV5-4; TRBD2 agrees at 10 bases. The CDR3 contains 17 residues. The germline V gene encodes CDR1 SGHNT and CDR2 YYREEE (reference sequence). Trimming took 0 bases from V and 4 from J; bases not matched to a gene: 8. The CDR3 sequence is CASSLDPSGGLSDTQYF. Here the CDR3 DNA reads TGTGCCAGCAGCTTGGATCCTAGCGGGGGCCTCTCAGATACGCAGTATTTT. The variable domain in full, with the rest retrieved from reference TRBV5-4 and TRBJ2-3, is ETGVTQSPTHLIKTRGQQVTLRCSSQSGHNTVSWYQQALGQGPQFIFQYYREEENGRGNFPPRFSGLQFPNYSSELNVNALELDDSALYLCASSLDPSGGLSDTQYFGPGTRLTVL.

This chain connects TRBV19 to TRBJ2-7; 7 bases are shared with TRBD1. After removal of 5 bases from V and 2 bases from J, the junction contained 12 bases not matched to a gene. Germline V gene sequence: CDR1 LNHDA, CDR2 SQIVND (reference sequence). The CDR3 runs 16 residues. The chain's CDR3 is CASSPQGQKGTYEQYF. The CDR3 DNA reads TGTGCCAGTAGTCCACAGGGACAGAAAGGAACCTACGAGCAGTACTTC. Together with reference TRBV19 and TRBJ2-7, the CDR3 gives the full variable domain: DGGITQSPKYLFRKEGQNVTLSCEQNLNHDAMYWYRQDPGQGLRLIYYSQIVNDFQKGDIAEGYSVSREKKESFPLTVTSAQKNPTAFYLCASSPQGQKGTYEQYFGPGTRLTVT.

This clone was seen a handful of times. The rearrangement links TRBV7-2 to TRBJ2-2; a weak D match, TRBD1 (6 bases). Germline CDR1 is SGHTA and CDR2 is FQGNSA. V was cut by 1 base and J by 4 bases, with 10 bases left in between. The CDR3 totals 15 residues. The DNA for the CDR3 is TGTGCCAGCAGCTTAGGGGGGCAAGTCACCGGGGAGCTGTTTTTT. Translating it yields CASSLGGQVTGELFF.

The chain links TRBV7-2 to TRBJ2-3; 10 nucleotides match TRBD2. Looked up from germline, CDR1 is SGHTA and CDR2 is FQGNSA. There are 19 residues in the CDR3. Trimming took 1 base from V and 3 from J; bases not matched to a gene: 13. Here the CDR3 DNA reads TGTGCCAGCAGCTTAGTTTGGGCTAGCGGGAGTGGGAGAACAGATACGCAGTATTTT. Amino acids: CASSLVWASGSGRTDTQYF.

This clone was picked up one time. The genes are TRBV18 and TRBJ1-1; no clear D. Trimming cost V 8 bases and J 6 bases, with 10 bases left between them. The germline gives CDR1 KGHSH, CDR2 LQKENI. The CDR3 extends over 11 amino acids. In DNA form, the CDR3 reads TGTGCCAGCCTTTTGGGGTCTGAAGCTTTCTTT. It translates to CASLLGSEAFF. Supplemented by reference TRBV18 and TRBJ1-1, the full variable domain reads NAGVMQNPRHLVRRRGQEARLRCSPMKGHSHVYWYRQLPEEGLKFMVYLQKENIIDESGMPKERFSAEFPKEGPSILRIQQVVRGDSAAYFCASLLGSEAFFGQGTRLTVV.

The J gene is TRBJ2-2, the V gene TRBV2; a weak D match, TRBD1 (5 bases). Germline V CDR1 and CDR2: SNHLY, FYNNEI. The CDR3 has 14 amino acids. V gave up 4 bases and J gave up 0 bases, with 6 bases separating them. The CDR3 protein is CASSARANTGELFF. CDR3 in DNA: TGTGCCAGCAGTGCCAGGGCGAACACCGGGGAGCTGTTTTTT.

The CDR3 spells CATSPPDGPWGYGYTF. CDR3 DNA sequence: TGTGCCACCAGTCCCCCGGACGGACCCTGGGGCTATGGCTACACCTTC. The V and J genes are TRBV24-1 and TRBJ1-2; unclear D gene. The CDR3 is made up of 16 amino acids. Trimming stripped 6 bases from V and 4 bases from J, with 20 bases between. The germline V gene encodes CDR1 KGHDR and CDR2 SFDVKD.